The 12 T cell receptor beta chains given below trace back to one sample, sequenced in a study of blood T cell repertoires in COVID-19. The data were produced by immunoSEQ multiplex PCR, yet TCRdb's version contains in-frame clones alone and is incomplete. This table holds under 250,000 clones, 65% to 90% found once. What was sequenced was peripheral blood. These receptor sequences come from a woman in her 70s with acute or convalescent COVID-19.

The V gene is TRBV6-5, the J gene TRBJ1-2, with 8 bases aligning to TRBD1. CDR1 and CDR2 (germline): MNHEY, SVGAGI. Trimming cost V 2 bases and J 8 bases; bases outside gene matches: 7. The CDR3 is 14 amino acids. CDR3 nucleotide sequence: TGTGCCAGCAGTTACGGGCAGGGGGCTCGAGGCTACACCTTC. Protein sequence: CASSYGQGARGYTF.

The CDR3 here is CASSFPQQGGYTF. The CDR3 DNA reads as TGTGCCAGCAGTTTTCCCCAACAGGGAGGCTACACCTTC. The chain uses TRBV12-3 or TRBV12-4 and TRBJ1-2; D possibly corresponds to TRBD1 (6 bases). The germline V and J ends were trimmed by 3 bases and 8 bases, with 13 bases remaining between them. This CDR3 spans 13 amino acids.

This CDR3 is CAWSVTGLSYEQYF. The CDR3 nucleotides are TGTGCCTGGAGTGTAACTGGACTGTCCTACGAGCAGTACTTC. This rearrangement joins TRBV30 to TRBJ2-7; D is possibly TRBD2 (5 bases). V shed 0 bases and J shed 1 base, with 10 bases lying between them. CDR1 and CDR2 (germline): GTSNPN, SVGIG (reference sequence). The CDR3 extends over 14 amino acids.

The chain is built from TRBV5-1 and TRBJ1-2; D is undetermined. V was pared by 4 bases and J by 0 bases, with 10 bases between. This CDR3 comprises 14 residues. The germline V gene encodes CDR1 SGHRS and CDR2 YFSETQ. The chain's CDR3 is CASSPTISNYGYTF. The CDR3, as DNA: TGCGCCAGCAGCCCTACGATATCTAACTATGGCTACACCTTC.

The chain combines TRBV5-6 with TRBJ1-3; the match to TRBD1 covers 9 bases. V dropped 0 bases and J dropped 2; count of bases not matched to a gene: 9. The CDR3 is made up of 18 amino acids. Germline V CDR1 and CDR2: SGHDT, YYEEEE. CDR3 amino acids: CASSLARTGVIPGNTIYF. CDR3 DNA sequence: TGTGCCAGCAGCTTGGCCAGGACAGGGGTAATTCCTGGAAACACCATATATTTT.

The chain uses TRBV6-2 or TRBV6-3 and TRBJ2-7; TRBD1 might be the D (6 bases). Germline CDR1 is MNHEY and CDR2 is SVGEGT. With 6 bases removed from V and 3 bases from J, the gap between germline ends came to 21 bases. The CDR3 runs to 16 residues. The CDR3 loop reads CASSTYGQLLIYEQYF. The DNA for the CDR3 is TGTGCCAGCAGCACGTACGGACAGCTTCTCATCTACGAGCAGTACTTC.

The chain links TRBV2 to TRBJ1-5; 7 nucleotides agree with TRBD1. This CDR3 spans 13 amino acids. The germline V gene has CDR1 SNHLY and CDR2 FYNNEI. V shed 11 bases and J 6 bases; nucleotides not matched to a gene: 10. For the CDR3, the DNA is TGTGCCGGAGTCCGGGACAGTGGTCAGCCCCAGCATTTT. Encoded protein: CAGVRDSGQPQHF. Together with reference TRBV2 and TRBJ1-5, the CDR3 gives the full variable domain: EPEVTQTPSHQVTQMGQEVILRCVPISNHLYFYWYRQILGQKVEFLVSFYNNEISEKSEIFDDQFSVERPDGSNFTLKIRSTKLEDSAMYFCAGVRDSGQPQHFGDGTRLSIL.

The chain is built from TRBV7-9 and TRBJ1-1, with 9 bases that match TRBD1. Unmatched junction bases numbered 4, after V lost 3 bases and J lost 2 bases. The germline gives CDR1 SEHNR, CDR2 FQNEAQ (reference sequence). The CDR3 is 15 residues long. The CDR3 DNA follows: TGTGCCAGCAGCTTCACAGGGGGCTTTAACACTGAAGCTTTCTTT. As protein: CASSFTGGFNTEAFF.

J is TRBJ2-7 and V is TRBV29-1; TRBD1 matches 7 bases. Trimming removed 6 bases from V and 2 bases from J; junction bases left unmatched: 10. Germline V gene lookup returns CDR1 SQVTM and CDR2 ANQGSEA. This CDR3 contains 14 residues. For the CDR3, the DNA is TGCAGCGTCGGGACAGTAAGAGCAGCCTACGAGCAGTACTTC. Residues: CSVGTVRAAYEQYF.

The rearrangement uses TRBV30 and TRBJ1-6, with 7 nucleotides matching TRBD1. Germline V CDR1 and CDR2: GTSNPN, SVGIG (reference sequence). The CDR3 sequence is 13 residues long. The CDR3 is CAADRDGYSPLHF. CDR3 DNA: TGTGCTGCCGACAGGGATGGATATTCACCCCTCCACTTT. Supplemented by reference TRBV30 and TRBJ1-6, the full variable domain reads SQTIHQWPATLVQPVGSPLSLECTVEGTSNPNLYWYRQAAGRGLQLLFYSVGIGQISSEVPQNLSASRPQDRQFILSSKKLLLSDSGFYLCAADRDGYSPLHFGNGTRLTVT.

The chain joins TRBV27 to TRBJ2-1; D might be TRBD1 (6 bases). The CDR3 spans 13 residues. Trimming removed 5 bases at V and 8 bases at J, with 13 bases between. CDR1 and CDR2 from the germline V gene are MNHEY and SMNVEV (reference sequence). The CDR3 sequence is CASSTKAGDEQFF. Written as DNA, the CDR3 is TGTGCCAGCAGTACGAAAGCAGGGGATGAGCAGTTCTTC.

This sequence joins TRBV6-6 and TRBJ1-2; D is unclear. The germline V gene encodes CDR1 MNHNY and CDR2 SVGAGI (reference sequence). The CDR3 runs to 15 residues. V was clipped by 6 bases and J by 8 bases, with 22 bases between them. The CDR3 region is CASSFSQDGLGGYTF. The CDR3 nucleotides read TGTGCCAGCAGCTTTTCTCAGGACGGACTCGGCGGCTACACCTTC.